The present T cell receptor (beta chain) was sequenced within a study of T cell repertoires in cytomegalovirus infection. Overall study context: CMV infection plus the matching HLA type was flagged by public TCR beta signatures. Findings and limits, study-wide: CMV-specific HLA-C-restricted TCR beta clonotypes dominated the ex vivo response. Frequencies of public TCR beta families were cumulated, and this identified carriers of CMV plus the relevant HLA.

For this clonotype: Its antigen is undetermined.

V lost 8 bases and J 1 base, leaving 17 bases between the germline ends. This CDR3 is 15 amino acids long. Germline V gene data show CDR1 as MGHDK and CDR2 as SYGVNS. TCRdb reprocessed the reads via MiXCR and lists one record per CDR3 protein. The profile covers about 260,000 distinct CDR3 sequences, with roughly 13% appearing a single time and 8.8% taken by the ten largest. This sequence was found in a human donor in good health (CMV status not recorded). Some clones in this sample may be carry-over from other donors' samples. The sequencing sample was made of PBMCs. The gene calls are TRBV25-1 and TRBJ1-1; TRBD1 might be the D (6 bases). As DNA, the CDR3 is TGTGCCAGCCACAGAGGGGAAGGGGGGAACACTGAAGCTTTCTTT. Translation gives CASHRGEGGNTEAFF.